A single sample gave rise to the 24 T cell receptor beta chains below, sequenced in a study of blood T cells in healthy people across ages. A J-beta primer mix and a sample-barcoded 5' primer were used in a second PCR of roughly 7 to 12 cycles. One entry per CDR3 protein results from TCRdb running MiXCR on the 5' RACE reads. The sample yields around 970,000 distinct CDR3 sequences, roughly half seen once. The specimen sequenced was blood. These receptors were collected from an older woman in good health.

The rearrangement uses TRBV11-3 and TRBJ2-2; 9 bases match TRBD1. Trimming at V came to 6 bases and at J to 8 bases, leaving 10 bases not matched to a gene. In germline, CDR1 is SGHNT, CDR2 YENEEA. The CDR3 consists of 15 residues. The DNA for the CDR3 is TGTGCCAGCAGTACCGGGACAGGGAAAGCGGGGGAGCTGTTTTTT. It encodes CASSTGTGKAGELFF.

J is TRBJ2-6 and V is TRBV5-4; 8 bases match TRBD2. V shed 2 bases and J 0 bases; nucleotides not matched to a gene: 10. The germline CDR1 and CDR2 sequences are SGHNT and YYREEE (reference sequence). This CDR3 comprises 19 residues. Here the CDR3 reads CASSFRQVSGASGANVLTF. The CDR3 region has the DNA TGTGCCAGCAGCTTTCGACAGGTTAGCGGGGCCTCTGGGGCCAACGTCCTGACTTTC.

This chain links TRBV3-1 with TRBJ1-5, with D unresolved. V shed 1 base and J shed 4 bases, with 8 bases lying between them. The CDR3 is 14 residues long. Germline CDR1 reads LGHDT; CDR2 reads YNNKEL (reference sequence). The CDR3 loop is CASSQAPGNQPQHF. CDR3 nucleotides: TGTGCCAGCAGCCAAGCCCCTGGGAATCAGCCCCAGCATTTT.

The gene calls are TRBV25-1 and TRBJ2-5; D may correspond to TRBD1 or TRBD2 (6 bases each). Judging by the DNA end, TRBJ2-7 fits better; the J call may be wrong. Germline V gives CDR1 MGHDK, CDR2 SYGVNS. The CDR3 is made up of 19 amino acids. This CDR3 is CASSSQIGFGGDKQNEQYF. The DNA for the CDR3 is TGTGCCAGCAGTAGCCAGATAGGGTTTGGAGGGGACAAGCAGAACGAGCAGTACTTC.

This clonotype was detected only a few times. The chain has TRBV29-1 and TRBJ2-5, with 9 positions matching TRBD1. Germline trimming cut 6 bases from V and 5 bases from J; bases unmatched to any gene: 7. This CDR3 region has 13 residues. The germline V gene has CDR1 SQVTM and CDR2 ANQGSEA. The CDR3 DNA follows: TGCAGCGTCCGGGACAGGGTTCGGGAGACCCAGTACTTC. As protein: CSVRDRVRETQYF.

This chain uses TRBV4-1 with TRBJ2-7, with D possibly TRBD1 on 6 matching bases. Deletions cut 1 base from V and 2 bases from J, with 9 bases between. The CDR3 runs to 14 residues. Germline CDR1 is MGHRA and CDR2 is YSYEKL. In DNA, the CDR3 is TGCGCCAGCAGCCAAGGGGACAAGACCTACGAGCAGTACTTC. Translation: CASSQGDKTYEQYF.

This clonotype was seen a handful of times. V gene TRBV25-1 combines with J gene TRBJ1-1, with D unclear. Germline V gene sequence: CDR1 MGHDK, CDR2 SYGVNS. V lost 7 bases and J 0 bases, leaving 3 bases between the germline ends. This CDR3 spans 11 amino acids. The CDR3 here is CASKVNTEAFF. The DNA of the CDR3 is TGTGCCAGCAAGGTGAACACTGAAGCTTTCTTT. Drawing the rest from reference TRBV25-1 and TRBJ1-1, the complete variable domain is EADIYQTPRYLVIGTGKKITLECSQTMGHDKMYWYQQDPGMELHLIHYSYGVNSTEKGDLSSESTVSRIRTEHFPLTLESARPSHTSQYLCASKVNTEAFFGQGTRLTVV.

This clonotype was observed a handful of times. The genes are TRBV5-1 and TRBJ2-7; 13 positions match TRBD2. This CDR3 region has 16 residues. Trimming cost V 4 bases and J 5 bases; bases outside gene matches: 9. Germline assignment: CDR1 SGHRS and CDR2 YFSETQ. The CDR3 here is CASSVRTSGRGHEQYF. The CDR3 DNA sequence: TGCGCCAGCAGCGTACGGACTAGCGGGAGAGGTCACGAGCAGTACTTC. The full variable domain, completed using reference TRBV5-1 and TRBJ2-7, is KAGVTQTPRYLIKTRGQQVTLSCSPISGHRSVSWYQQTPGQGLQFLFEYFSETQRNKGNFPGRFSGRQFSNSRSEMNVSTLELGDSALYLCASSVRTSGRGHEQYFGPGTRLTVT.

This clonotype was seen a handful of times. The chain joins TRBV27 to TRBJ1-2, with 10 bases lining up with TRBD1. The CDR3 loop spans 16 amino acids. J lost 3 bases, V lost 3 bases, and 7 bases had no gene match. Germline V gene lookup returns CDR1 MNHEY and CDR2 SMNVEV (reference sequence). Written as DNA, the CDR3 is TGTGCCAGCAGTTTGGGGACAGGGGCCAGTCACTATGGCTACACCTTC. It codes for CASSLGTGASHYGYTF.

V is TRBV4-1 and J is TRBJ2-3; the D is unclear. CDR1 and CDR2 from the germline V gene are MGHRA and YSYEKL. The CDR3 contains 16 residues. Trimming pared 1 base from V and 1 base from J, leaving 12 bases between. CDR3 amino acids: CASSQASVGRTDTQYF. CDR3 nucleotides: TGCGCCAGCAGCCAAGCGTCGGTAGGACGCACAGATACGCAGTATTTT.

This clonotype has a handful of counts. CDR3 nucleotide sequence: TGTGCCAGCAGCTTGGGAGTGTGGGGTATGGCCGACGAGCAGTACTTC. It yields the protein CASSLGVWGMADEQYF. The chain employs TRBV7-2 and TRBJ2-7; maybe TRBD2 (5 bases). The CDR3 is made up of 16 amino acids. CDR1 and CDR2 from the germline V gene are SGHTA and FQGNSA. The ends were cut back, 3 bases at V and 5 bases at J, with 20 bases in the middle.

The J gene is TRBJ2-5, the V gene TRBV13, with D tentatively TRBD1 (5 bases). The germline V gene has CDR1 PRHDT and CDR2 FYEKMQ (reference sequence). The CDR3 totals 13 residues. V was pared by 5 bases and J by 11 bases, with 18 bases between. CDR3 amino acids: CASSVERGYEQYF. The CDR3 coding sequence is TGTGCCAGCAGCGTAGAAAGGGGCTACGAACAGTACTTC.

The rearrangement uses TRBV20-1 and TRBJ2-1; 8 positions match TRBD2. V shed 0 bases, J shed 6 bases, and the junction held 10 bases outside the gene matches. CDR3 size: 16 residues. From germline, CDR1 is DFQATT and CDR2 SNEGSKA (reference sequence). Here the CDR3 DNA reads TGCAGTGCTAGAGATAGTCGGAGCGGGAGAATCAATGAGCAGTTCTTC. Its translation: CSARDSRSGRINEQFF.

CDR3 in amino acids: CASSPSSGVDEQYF. The CDR3 DNA is TGTGCCAGCAGCCCATCATCAGGGGTTGACGAGCAGTACTTC. The J gene is TRBJ2-5, the V gene TRBV27; D may be TRBD1 (6 bases). The J call is in doubt because the DNA end fits TRBJ2-7 better. Germline values: CDR1 MNHEY, CDR2 SMNVEV (reference sequence). The CDR3 spans 14 residues.

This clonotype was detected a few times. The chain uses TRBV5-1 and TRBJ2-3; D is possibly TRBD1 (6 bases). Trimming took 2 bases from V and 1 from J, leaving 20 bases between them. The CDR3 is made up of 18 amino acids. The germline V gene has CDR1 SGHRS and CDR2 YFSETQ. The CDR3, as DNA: TGCGCCAGCAGCTTTGATCCCGGGACAACCGTCGGCACAGATACGCAGTATTTT. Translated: CASSFDPGTTVGTDTQYF.

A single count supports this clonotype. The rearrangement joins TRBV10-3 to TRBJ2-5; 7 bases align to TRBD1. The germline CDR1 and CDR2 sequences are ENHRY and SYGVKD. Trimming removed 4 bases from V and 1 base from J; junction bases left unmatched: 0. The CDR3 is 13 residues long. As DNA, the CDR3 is TGTGCCATCAGTGGACAGGGCCAAGAGACCCAGTACTTC. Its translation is CAISGQGQETQYF.

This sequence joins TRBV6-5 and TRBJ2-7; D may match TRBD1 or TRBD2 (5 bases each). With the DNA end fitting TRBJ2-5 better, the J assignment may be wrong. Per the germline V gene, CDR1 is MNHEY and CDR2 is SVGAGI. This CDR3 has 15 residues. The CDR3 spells CASSRTRDGKETQYF. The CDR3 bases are TGTGCCAGCAGTAGAACCCGGGACGGAAAAGAGACCCAGTACTTC.

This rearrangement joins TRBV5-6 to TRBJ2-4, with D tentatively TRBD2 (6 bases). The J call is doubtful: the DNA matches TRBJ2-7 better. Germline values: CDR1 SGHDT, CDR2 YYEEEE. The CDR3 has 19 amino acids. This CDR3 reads CASSLGASGTFISTYEQYF. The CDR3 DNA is TGTGCCAGCAGCCTTGGAGCATCCGGGACTTTCATCTCCACCTACGAGCAGTACTTC.

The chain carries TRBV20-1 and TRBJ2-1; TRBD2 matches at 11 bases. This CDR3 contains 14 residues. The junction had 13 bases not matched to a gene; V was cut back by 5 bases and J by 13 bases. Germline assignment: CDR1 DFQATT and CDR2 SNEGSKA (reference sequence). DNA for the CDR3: TGCAGTGCTCCCACTAGCGGGAGCCGCGAGACCCAGTTCTTC. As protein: CSAPTSGSRETQFF.

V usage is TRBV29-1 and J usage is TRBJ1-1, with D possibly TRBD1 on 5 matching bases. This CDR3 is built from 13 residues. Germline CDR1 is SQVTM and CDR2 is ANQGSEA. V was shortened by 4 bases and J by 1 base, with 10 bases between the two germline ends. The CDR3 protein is CSVACGGNTEAFF. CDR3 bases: TGCAGCGTTGCTTGTGGGGGGAACACTGAAGCTTTCTTT.

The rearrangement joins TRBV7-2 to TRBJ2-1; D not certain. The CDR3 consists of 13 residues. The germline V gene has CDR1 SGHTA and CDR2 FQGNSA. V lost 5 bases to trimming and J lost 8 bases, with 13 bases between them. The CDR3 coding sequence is TGTGCCAGCAGCCTTGCCCGATTGGATGAGCAGTTCTTC. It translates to CASSLARLDEQFF.

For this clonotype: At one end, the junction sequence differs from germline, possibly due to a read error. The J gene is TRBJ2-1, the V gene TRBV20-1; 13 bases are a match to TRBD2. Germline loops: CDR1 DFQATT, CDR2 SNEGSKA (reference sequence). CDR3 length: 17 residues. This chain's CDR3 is CRAPGLAGSGIYNGQFF. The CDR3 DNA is TGCAGAGCTCCGGGACTAGCGGGATCGGGGATCTACAATGGGCAGTTCTTC.

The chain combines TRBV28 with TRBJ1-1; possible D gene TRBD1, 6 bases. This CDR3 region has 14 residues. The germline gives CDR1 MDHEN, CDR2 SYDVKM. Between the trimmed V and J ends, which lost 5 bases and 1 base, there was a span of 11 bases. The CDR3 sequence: CASSPGQRNTEAFF. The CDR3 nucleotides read TGTGCCAGCAGTCCCGGACAGAGGAACACTGAAGCTTTCTTT. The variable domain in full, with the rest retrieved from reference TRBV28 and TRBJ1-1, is DVKVTQSSRYLVKRTGEKVFLECVQDMDHENMFWYRQDPGLGLRLIYFSYDVKMKEKGDIPEGYSVSREKKERFSLILESASTNQTSMYLCASSPGQRNTEAFFGQGTRLTVV.

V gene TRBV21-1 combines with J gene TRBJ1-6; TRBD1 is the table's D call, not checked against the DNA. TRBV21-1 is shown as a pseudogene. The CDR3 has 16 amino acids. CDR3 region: CASRKKTDWGDSPLHF. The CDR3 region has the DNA TGTGCCAGCAGGAAAAAGACGGACTGGGGTGATTCACCCCTCCACTTT.